This TCR beta chain originates from a study of T-cell reconstitution after alpha-beta-depleted transplantation in children (dated by TCRdb to the mid-2010s). The study in broad terms: T-cell immune reconstitution after TCRalphabeta/CD19-depleted allogeneic hematopoietic cell transplantation in children was quantitatively tracked in the study by means of TCR repertoire profiling. Here is what the overall study found, with its caveats: The high TCRbeta diversity at day 60 in some patients was ascribed to recipient T cells and intrathymic progenitors that had survived conditioning. Hyperexpanded clone frequencies declined over subsequent months; after one year, T-cell counts and TCRbeta diversity were mostly attributed to newly produced T cells. Apparently early alphabetaT-cell count recovery about two months after transplant reportedly relied on only several hundred rapidly expanded clones derived from non-depleted graft cells.

Library construction relied on PCR. Data came from an Illumina HiSeq 2500. TCR library preparation used molecular barcoding, with unique molecular identifiers applied to normalize quantification of the TCRbeta repertoire. The raw public reads went through TCRdb reprocessing: fastp at Q25, MiXCR clone calling, in-frame beta chains kept. Rows with one shared CDR3 protein collapse into an entry with the most common genes and DNA. Across this sample there are hundreds of thousands of distinct CDR3 sequences, with less than 9% seen only once. Jointly, the top ten make up less than 8% of the sample. The CDR3 covers 13 residues, taking in both the cysteine and the phenylalanine. Only the CDR3 DNA is retained, 39 bases long and in frame from the first base. V gives up 5 bases and J gives up 7 bases, and the segment between their germline ends measures 15 bases. CDR1 and CDR2 were assigned from the germline V gene as SGHVS and FNYEAQ.

According to the study, the label for this sample's treatment or condition signals: allogeneic hematopoietic cell transplantation with graft depleted of TCRalphabeta T cells and CD19 B cells. Transplant recipients were children who received TCRalphabeta/CD19-depleted allogeneic hematopoietic cell grafts. This clonotype was recorded many times. The antigen it binds to is not known. One base away there is no much larger clone; base qualities are not given. The chain links TRBV7-6 with TRBJ2-7; the D gene is possibly TRBD1 or TRBD2, each agreeing over 5 bases. This TCR came from a male patient between 5 and 17 years old who had a stem cell transplant for acute lymphoblastic leukemia, so the T cells may come from the graft donor. The source material was PBMCs, mostly from graft donor cells, sampled 180 days after TCRalphabeta/CD19-depleted stem cell transplant. The CDR3 loop reads CASSGRWGREQYF. The sequenced DNA: TGTGCCAGCAGCGGGCGCTGGGGACGGGAGCAGTACTTC.